This T cell receptor (beta chain) originates from a study of long-term antiretroviral therapy in people with HIV. Points from the study as a whole: Transplant-donor-level diversity was not reached after ART, though diversity increased. ART adherence was not documented, and neither viral resistance nor therapy changes had any data.

As concerns this clone: What it binds is not known.

Looked up from germline, CDR1 is SGHRS and CDR2 is YFSETQ. The CDR3 has 15 amino acids. Between the trimmed V and J ends, which lost 4 bases and 2 bases, there was a span of 13 bases. Inclusion required at least two post-ART and at least one pre-ART PBMC samples. Treatment for all HIV-infected participants took place in the United States. Sequencing relied on immunoSEQ assay v3.0, run at survey level. TCRdb keeps only in-frame clones here, not all; method: immunoSEQ multiplex PCR. The sample records tens of thousands of clones, around 79% being singletons. The chain links TRBV5-1 to TRBJ1-5; the D gene is possibly TRBD1 (6 bases). Sequencing used unsorted PBMCs, obtained 0.3 years after starting antiretroviral therapy. The receptor's source is a man aged 45-65 years with HIV. The CDR3 DNA follows: TGCGCCAGCAGCCTAGGGGGGCTTGGCAATCAGCCCCAGCATTTT. This translates into CASSLGGLGNQPQHF.